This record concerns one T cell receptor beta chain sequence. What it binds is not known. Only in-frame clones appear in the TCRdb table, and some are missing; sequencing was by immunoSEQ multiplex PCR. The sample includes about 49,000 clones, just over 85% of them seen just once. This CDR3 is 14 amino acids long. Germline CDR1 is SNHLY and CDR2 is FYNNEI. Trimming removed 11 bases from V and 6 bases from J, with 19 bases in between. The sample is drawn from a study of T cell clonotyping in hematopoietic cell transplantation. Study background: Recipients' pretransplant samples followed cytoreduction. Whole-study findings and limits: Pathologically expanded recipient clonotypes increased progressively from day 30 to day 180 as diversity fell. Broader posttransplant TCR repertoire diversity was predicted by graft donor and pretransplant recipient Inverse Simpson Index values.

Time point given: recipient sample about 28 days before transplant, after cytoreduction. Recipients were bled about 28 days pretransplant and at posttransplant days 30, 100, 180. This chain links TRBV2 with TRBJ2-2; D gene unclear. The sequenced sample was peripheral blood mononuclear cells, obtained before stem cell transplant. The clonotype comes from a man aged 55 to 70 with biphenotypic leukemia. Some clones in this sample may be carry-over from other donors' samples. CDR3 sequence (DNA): TGTGCCGCAACAAGGTGGGCTTCCGCCGGGGAGCTGTTTTTT. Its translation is CAATRWASAGELFF.